This T cell receptor beta chain stems from a study of post-analysis software for immune sequencing data. Whole-study context: Included among the disease courses, which were recorded for the cohort, were relapsing-remitting, secondary progressive and progressive-relapsing multiple sclerosis.

Researchers reported that TCR beta cDNA libraries carried unique molecular identifiers. Once roughly 0.9 to 10 million T cells were used, roughly 490,000 cDNA molecules resulted. TCRdb independently ran MiXCR on the PCR reads; one entry per CDR3 protein. The sample lists over 700,000 distinct CDR3 sequences, less than 35% seen once, with 0.55% to 0.65% in the top ten. In regard to this clonotype: Its antigen remains unknown.

Broader study findings: By F measure, strong co-clustering occurred among samples prepared in the same batch. Comparison with controls showed significantly lower normalized Chao1 diversity in multiple sclerosis patients. Higher frequency in patients than in controls was seen for roughly 5 TRBV segments, with TRBV5-6, TRBV5-1 and TRBV20-1 among them.

The germline V gene encodes CDR1 DFQATT and CDR2 SNEGSKA (reference sequence). The CDR3 has 13 amino acids. V lost 6 bases and J lost 5; bases outside the gene matches: 7. The TCR comes from a girl aged 5 to 17 with multiple sclerosis. The chain carries TRBV20-1 and TRBJ2-7; 10 nucleotides match TRBD2. Material: blood. In DNA, the CDR3 is TGCAGTGCGCCTAGCGGGAGAACGAACGAGCAGTACTTC. Translating it yields CSAPSGRTNEQYF.